The following is a T cell receptor (beta chain) sequence with its context. The V gene's germline CDR1 is SNHLY and CDR2 FYNNEI. This CDR3 contains 15 residues. The junction had 3 bases not matched to a gene; V was cut back by 4 bases and J by 6 bases. The data are from a study of blood T cell repertoires in COVID-19. Assay used: immunoSEQ multiplex PCR; TCRdb lists only in-frame clones, some missing. This table has about 150,000 clones, under 85% appearing once. The sample consisted of peripheral blood. The chain recombines TRBV2 with TRBJ2-1; 13 bases agree with TRBD2. This sequence was found in a man aged 55-75 years with COVID-19, enrolled during active disease. Written as DNA, the CDR3 is TGTGCCAGCAGTGCCACTAGCGGGAGGGCCAATGAGCAGTTCTTC. This translates into CASSATSGRANEQFF.